A selection of T cell receptor beta chains follows, all from one sample in a study of CD8 T cells in Susac syndrome. TCRdb redid the calling of the immunoSEQ multiplex PCR reads with MiXCR, one entry per CDR3 protein. The data contain a few hundred thousand distinct CDR3 sequences, around 85% of them seen just once; the ten biggest clones take up 0.09% to 0.15%. Sequencing used CD8+ T cells from PBMCs. Receptors originate from a human donor with multiple sclerosis. The CDR3 runs from the conserved cysteine through the conserved F or W. The D gene is left open where the match is weak. A clone size is listed for some rows: how often the clone was seen (once, few, many), or a class if it is expanded.

CDR3: CASSYRANSEDEQYF; DNA: TGTGCCAGCAGTTACAGGGCGAACAGTGAGGACGAGCAGTACTTC; size: few; D: NA; length: 15; V: TRBV6-5; J: TRBJ2-7
CDR3: CAWSVNPTAEAFF; DNA: TGTGCCTGGAGTGTCAATCCTACGGCTGAAGCTTTCTTT; size: NA; D: NA; length: 13; V: TRBV30; J: TRBJ1-1
CDR3: CASSYSITGPQYF; DNA: TGTGCCAGCAGTTACTCGATTACCGGGCCTCAGTACTTC; size: NA; D: NA; length: 13; V: TRBV6-5; J: TRBJ2-4
CDR3: CASTPLEGTDTQYF; DNA: TGTGCCAGCACCCCCCTGGAGGGCACAGATACGCAGTATTTT; size: NA; D: NA; length: 14; V: TRBV27; J: TRBJ2-3
CDR3: CANLPGQENYGYTF; DNA: TGTGCCAACCTACCGGGACAGGAGAACTATGGCTACACCTTC; size: NA; D: TRBD1; length: 14; V: TRBV7-2; J: TRBJ1-2
CDR3: CASRQENTEAFF; DNA: TGTGCCAGCAGGCAGGAGAACACTGAAGCTTTCTTT; size: NA; D: NA; length: 12; V: TRBV27; J: TRBJ1-1
CDR3: CASGREESYNEQFF; DNA: TGTGCCAGCGGCCGTGAGGAGTCCTACAATGAGCAGTTCTTC; size: NA; D: NA; length: 14; V: TRBV7-9; J: TRBJ2-1
CDR3: CASGGLPHEQYF; DNA: TGTGCCAGCGGGGGCCTTCCGCACGAGCAGTACTTC; size: NA; D: NA; length: 12; V: TRBV3-1; J: TRBJ2-7
CDR3: CASSSLASSTDTQYF; DNA: TGTGCCAGCTCCTCCCTAGCGTCCTCCACAGATACGCAGTATTTT; size: NA; D: NA; length: 15; V: TRBV19; J: TRBJ2-3
CDR3: CATSDSGQGRDQPQHF; DNA: TGTGCCACCAGTGATTCTGGACAGGGTAGGGATCAGCCCCAGCATTTT; size: few; D: TRBD1; length: 16; V: TRBV24-1; J: TRBJ1-5
CDR3: CATSRGGIGGAFF; DNA: TGTGCCACCAGCAGAGGAGGGATTGGGGGAGCTTTCTTT; size: once; D: NA; length: 13; V: TRBV15; J: TRBJ1-1
CDR3: CASRSYGYTF; DNA: TGTGCCAGCCGAAGCTATGGCTACACCTTC; size: few; D: NA; length: 10; V: TRBV2; J: TRBJ1-2
CDR3: CSARVKPGLSFDEQFF; DNA: TGCAGTGCTAGAGTTAAACCGGGACTTAGCTTCGATGAGCAGTTCTTC; size: NA; D: NA; length: 16; V: TRBV20-1; J: TRBJ2-1
CDR3: CASSYLDKTSTDTQYF; DNA: TGTGCCAGCAGTTACCTCGATAAGACTAGCACAGATACGCAGTATTTT; size: NA; D: NA; length: 16; V: TRBV6-5; J: TRBJ2-3
CDR3: CASSLIVTGELFF; DNA: TGTGCCAGCAGTTTAATAGTCACCGGGGAGCTGTTTTTT; size: NA; D: NA; length: 13; V: TRBV27; J: TRBJ2-2
CDR3: CASSEAPGWNTDTQYF; DNA: TGTGCCAGCAGTGAAGCCCCGGGCTGGAACACAGATACGCAGTATTTT; size: NA; D: NA; length: 16; V: TRBV6-1; J: TRBJ2-3
CDR3: CASSSGAILSIFF; DNA: TGTGCCAGCAGCTCCGGGGCTATTCTCTCAATCTTCTTC; size: NA; D: NA; length: 13; V: TRBV5-6; J: TRBJ2-1
CDR3: CASSPWVGTSGRAYEQYF; DNA: TGTGCCAGCAGCCCTTGGGTGGGGACTAGCGGGAGGGCTTACGAGCAGTACTTC; size: NA; D: TRBD2; length: 18; V: TRBV11-2; J: TRBJ2-7
CDR3: CASSPPGQGIEKLFF; DNA: TGTGCCAGCAGCCCTCCGGGACAGGGCATTGAAAAACTGTTTTTT; size: NA; D: TRBD1; length: 15; V: TRBV4-2; J: TRBJ1-4
CDR3: CASSGEESMNTEAFF; DNA: TGTGCCAGTAGTGGGGAGGAGAGCATGAACACTGAAGCTTTCTTT; size: once; D: NA; length: 15; V: TRBV19; J: TRBJ1-1
CDR3: CASSINIQGQANYGYTF; DNA: TGTGCCAGCAGCATTAATATACAGGGCCAAGCTAACTATGGCTACACCTTC; size: NA; D: NA; length: 17; V: TRBV4-2; J: TRBJ1-2
CDR3: CASSLAGATFYGYTF; DNA: TGCGCCAGCAGCTTGGCGGGAGCTACTTTCTATGGCTACACCTTC; size: NA; D: NA; length: 15; V: TRBV5-1; J: TRBJ1-2
CDR3: CSVDSGEGSEQYF; DNA: TGCAGCGTCGATAGCGGGGAGGGGAGCGAGCAGTACTTC; size: NA; D: TRBD2; length: 13; V: TRBV29-1; J: TRBJ2-7
CDR3: CASSQDHNEQYF; DNA: TGCGCCAGCAGCCAAGATCATAACGAGCAGTACTTC; size: NA; D: NA; length: 12; V: TRBV4-1; J: TRBJ2-7
CDR3: CASTASYSNQPQHF; DNA: TGTGCCAGTACTGCTTCCTATAGCAATCAGCCCCAGCATTTT; size: NA; D: NA; length: 14; V: TRBV19; J: TRBJ1-5
CDR3: CAWSVQGRNTEAFF; DNA: TGTGCCTGGAGTGTACAGGGAAGGAACACTGAAGCTTTCTTT; size: NA; D: NA; length: 14; V: TRBV30; J: TRBJ1-1
CDR3: CASSLSTRDNEQFF; DNA: TGTGCCAGCAGTTTAAGTACGAGGGACAATGAGCAGTTCTTC; size: NA; D: NA; length: 14; V: TRBV27; J: TRBJ2-1
CDR3: CASSQHRESNQPQHF; DNA: TGCGCCAGCAGCCAACACAGGGAGAGCAATCAGCCCCAGCATTTT; size: NA; D: NA; length: 15; V: TRBV4-1; J: TRBJ1-5
CDR3: CASSERPYEQYF; DNA: TGTGCCAGCAGTGAACGGCCCTACGAGCAGTACTTC; size: NA; D: NA; length: 12; V: TRBV2; J: TRBJ2-7
CDR3: CASSSIGGANQPQHF; DNA: TGTGCCAGCAGTTCAATAGGGGGTGCCAATCAGCCCCAGCATTTT; size: NA; D: NA; length: 15; V: TRBV27; J: TRBJ1-5
CDR3: CASSLSGGPDTEAFF; DNA: TGTGCCAGCAGTTTATCCGGGGGGCCCGACACTGAAGCTTTCTTT; size: NA; D: NA; length: 15; V: TRBV27; J: TRBJ1-1
CDR3: CASSQIETANTEAFF; DNA: TGTGCCAGCAGTCAAATAGAGACAGCGAACACTGAAGCTTTCTTT; size: NA; D: NA; length: 15; V: TRBV6-5; J: TRBJ1-1
CDR3: CASRDGFHSYEQYF; DNA: TGTGCCAGCAGGGACGGATTTCATTCCTACGAGCAGTACTTC; size: NA; D: NA; length: 14; V: TRBV6-5; J: TRBJ2-7
CDR3: CATSRAGTTSRGEQFF; DNA: TGTGCCACCAGCAGGGCCGGGACTACGAGCCGCGGTGAGCAGTTCTTC; size: NA; D: TRBD2; length: 16; V: TRBV15; J: TRBJ2-1
CDR3: CASSKGVYNEQFF; DNA: TGTGCCAGCAGTAAAGGAGTGTACAATGAGCAGTTCTTC; size: NA; D: NA; length: 13; V: TRBV27; J: TRBJ2-1
CDR3: CASSLWGNQPQHF; DNA: TGTGCCAGCAGTTTATGGGGGAATCAGCCCCAGCATTTT; size: NA; D: NA; length: 13; V: TRBV27; J: TRBJ1-5
CDR3: CASSLNGINEQFF; DNA: TGTGCCAGCAGTTTAAACGGGATAAATGAGCAGTTCTTC; size: NA; D: NA; length: 13; V: TRBV12-3/TRBV12-4; J: TRBJ2-1
CDR3: CASSLGQGAETQYF; DNA: TGCGCCAGCAGCCTGGGACAGGGGGCAGAGACCCAGTACTTC; size: NA; D: TRBD1; length: 14; V: TRBV5-1; J: TRBJ2-5
CDR3: CASSHTRAYEQYF; DNA: TGTGCCAGCAGCCACACCAGAGCCTACGAGCAGTACTTC; size: NA; D: NA; length: 13; V: TRBV3-1; J: TRBJ2-7
CDR3: CASTYGQGLGHPEAFF; DNA: TGTGCCAGCACTTACGGGCAGGGCCTCGGGCATCCTGAAGCTTTCTTT; size: NA; D: NA; length: 16; V: TRBV6-6; J: TRBJ1-1
CDR3: CASGLPPNNEQFF; DNA: TGTGCTAGTGGTTTGCCTCCCAACAATGAGCAGTTCTTC; size: NA; D: NA; length: 13; V: TRBV12-5; J: TRBJ2-1
CDR3: CASSLDSHQPQHF; DNA: TGTGCCAGCAGTTTAGATAGCCATCAGCCCCAGCATTTT; size: once; D: NA; length: 13; V: TRBV27; J: TRBJ1-5
CDR3: CASSPMATLNTEAFF; DNA: TGCGCCAGCAGCCCCATGGCCACGCTAAACACTGAAGCTTTCTTT; size: NA; D: NA; length: 15; V: TRBV5-1; J: TRBJ1-1
CDR3: CASSWGGAPEQFF; DNA: TGTGCCAGCAGTTGGGGGGGGGCCCCTGAGCAGTTCTTC; size: NA; D: NA; length: 13; V: TRBV27; J: TRBJ2-1
CDR3: CASSWTSGATEQFF; DNA: TGTGCCAGCAGCTGGACTAGCGGGGCGACTGAGCAGTTCTTC; size: NA; D: TRBD2; length: 14; V: TRBV5-6; J: TRBJ2-1
CDR3: CASGSPRNTGELFF; DNA: TGTGCTAGTGGTTCCCCGCGGAACACCGGGGAGCTGTTTTTT; size: NA; D: NA; length: 14; V: TRBV12-5; J: TRBJ2-2
CDR3: CASSLFWTVSSGNTIYF; DNA: TGTGCCAGCAGTTTATTCTGGACCGTGAGCTCTGGAAACACCATATATTTT; size: NA; D: NA; length: 17; V: TRBV28; J: TRBJ1-3
CDR3: CASSVAGTQYNEQFF; DNA: TGTGCCAGCAGCGTAGCTGGCACGCAATACAATGAGCAGTTCTTC; size: NA; D: NA; length: 15; V: TRBV9; J: TRBJ2-1
CDR3: CASSLRLWDRGSYERYF; DNA: TGCGCCAGCAGCTTGCGACTTTGGGACAGGGGATCCTACGAGCGGTACTTC; size: NA; D: TRBD1; length: 17; V: TRBV5-1; J: TRBJ2-7
CDR3: CASSFEANTGELFF; DNA: TGTGCCAGCAGTTTTGAAGCGAACACCGGGGAGCTGTTTTTT; size: NA; D: NA; length: 14; V: TRBV12-3/TRBV12-4; J: TRBJ2-2
CDR3: CASSLPREGSYEQYF; DNA: TGTGCCAGCAGTTTACCCAGGGAAGGGTCCTACGAGCAGTACTTC; size: NA; D: NA; length: 15; V: TRBV28; J: TRBJ2-7
CDR3: CASTGGGLITEAFF; DNA: TGTGCCAGCACTGGGGGGGGGCTGATCACTGAAGCTTTCTTT; size: NA; D: NA; length: 14; V: TRBV27; J: TRBJ1-1
CDR3: CASSLEQDINYGYTF; DNA: TGCGCCAGCAGCTTGGAACAAGATATTAACTATGGCTACACCTTC; size: NA; D: NA; length: 15; V: TRBV5-1; J: TRBJ1-2
CDR3: CASSLGGQPYNEQFF; DNA: TGTGCCAGCAGCTTAGGCGGACAGCCATACAATGAGCAGTTCTTC; size: NA; D: NA; length: 15; V: TRBV13; J: TRBJ2-1
CDR3: CASRGQLTYGYTF; DNA: TGCGCCAGCAGAGGACAGTTGACCTATGGCTACACCTTC; size: NA; D: NA; length: 13; V: TRBV10-2; J: TRBJ1-2
CDR3: CASSPPAGPSTDTQYF; DNA: TGTGCCAGCAGCCCGCCAGCGGGACCGAGCACAGATACGCAGTATTTT; size: NA; D: TRBD2; length: 16; V: TRBV3-1; J: TRBJ2-3
CDR3: CSGRDPTVWETQYF; DNA: TGCAGCGGAAGGGACCCGACGGTCTGGGAGACCCAGTACTTC; size: NA; D: NA; length: 14; V: TRBV29-1; J: TRBJ2-5
CDR3: CASSLFTSSNEQYF; DNA: TGTGCCAGCAGTTTATTTACTAGCTCTAACGAGCAGTACTTC; size: NA; D: NA; length: 14; V: TRBV12-3/TRBV12-4; J: TRBJ2-7